This T cell receptor beta chain stems from a study of shared clonotypes between healthy human individuals. General study results and limits: Genetic and exposure-history diversity was limited by the few donors.

Splitting the CD4+ cells yielded a CD45RA+ naive subset and a CD45RA-negative memory subset. Germline V lookup: CDR1 SNHLY, CDR2 FYNNEI. The V end was cut by 8 bases, the J end by 0 bases, with 5 bases between. This CDR3 comprises 12 residues. About this clone: Antigen specificity is unknown.

Clones were read by immunoSEQ multiplex PCR, and TCRdb kept only the in-frame ones, dropping some. The table lists around 1 million clones, 76% of them singletons, with approximately 1.5% in the top ten. This sequence originates from a man younger than 35 in good health. V and J are TRBV2 and TRBJ1-3; no reliable D call. Material for sequencing was memory CD4+ T cells sorted from blood. Regarding subset: CD45RA-negative fraction. The CDR3 DNA sequence: TGTGCCAGCGGCTACTCTGGAAACACCATATATTTT. Residues: CASGYSGNTIYF.